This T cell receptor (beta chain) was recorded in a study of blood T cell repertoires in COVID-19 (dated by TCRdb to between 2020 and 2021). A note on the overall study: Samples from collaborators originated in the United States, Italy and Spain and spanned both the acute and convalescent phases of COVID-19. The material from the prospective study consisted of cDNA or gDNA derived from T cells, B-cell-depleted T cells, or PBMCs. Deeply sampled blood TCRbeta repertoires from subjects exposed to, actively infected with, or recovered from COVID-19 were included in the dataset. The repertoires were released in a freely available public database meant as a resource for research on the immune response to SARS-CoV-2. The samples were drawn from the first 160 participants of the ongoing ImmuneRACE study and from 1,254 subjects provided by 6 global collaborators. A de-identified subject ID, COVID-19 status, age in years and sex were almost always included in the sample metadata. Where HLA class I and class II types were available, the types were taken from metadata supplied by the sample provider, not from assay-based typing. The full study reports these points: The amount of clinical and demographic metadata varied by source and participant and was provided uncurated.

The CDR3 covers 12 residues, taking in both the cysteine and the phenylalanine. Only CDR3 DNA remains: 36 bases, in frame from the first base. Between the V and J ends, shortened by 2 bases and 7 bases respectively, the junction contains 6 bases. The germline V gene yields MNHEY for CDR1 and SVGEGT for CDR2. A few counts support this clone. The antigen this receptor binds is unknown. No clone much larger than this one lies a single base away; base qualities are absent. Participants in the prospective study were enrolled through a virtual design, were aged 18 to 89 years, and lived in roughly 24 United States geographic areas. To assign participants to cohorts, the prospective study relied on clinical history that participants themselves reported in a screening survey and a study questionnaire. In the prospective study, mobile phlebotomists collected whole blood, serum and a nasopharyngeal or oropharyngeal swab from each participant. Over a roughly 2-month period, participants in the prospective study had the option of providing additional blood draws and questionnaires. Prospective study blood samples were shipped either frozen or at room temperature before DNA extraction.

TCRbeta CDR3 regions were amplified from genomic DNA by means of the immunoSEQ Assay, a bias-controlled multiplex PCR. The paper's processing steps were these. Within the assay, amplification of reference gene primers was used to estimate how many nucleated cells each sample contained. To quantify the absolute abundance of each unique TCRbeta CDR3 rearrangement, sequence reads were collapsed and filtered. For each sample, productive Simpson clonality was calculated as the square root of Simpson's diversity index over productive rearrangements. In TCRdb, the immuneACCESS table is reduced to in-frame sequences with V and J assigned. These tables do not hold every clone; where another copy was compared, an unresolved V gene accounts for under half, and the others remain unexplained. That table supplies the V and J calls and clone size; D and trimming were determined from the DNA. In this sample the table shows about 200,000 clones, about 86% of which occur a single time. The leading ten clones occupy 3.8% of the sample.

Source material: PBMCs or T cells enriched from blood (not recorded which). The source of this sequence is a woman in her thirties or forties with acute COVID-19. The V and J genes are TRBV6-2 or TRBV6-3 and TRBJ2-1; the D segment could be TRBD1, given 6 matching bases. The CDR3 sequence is CASSYQGNEQFF. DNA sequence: TGTGCCAGCAGTTACCAGGGGAATGAGCAGTTCTTC.